The entry below describes one T cell receptor beta chain. Its target is not known. This sample is drawn from a study of cytomegalovirus exposure and HLA in healthy donors. Looking at the study overall: A previous analysis identified around 120 million unique TCR beta sequences derived from 180 million or so T cells. Whole-study findings and limits: About 87% or about 30% of the time was how often most TCR beta V segments were productive, according to an earlier analysis. The only immune exposure information that was available was CMV serostatus. Analysis performed later found more than 15,000 TCR beta sequences associated with HLA alleles at 0.05 false discovery rate.

The primer mix had 60 Vbeta and 13 Jbeta primers. Repertoires were generated with immunoSEQ multiplex PCR, while TCRdb's copy carries only in-frame clones and drops some. The sample records about 160,000 clones, 80% being singletons. Sequenced input: PBMCs. The receptor's source is a young man in good health and CMV-seronegative.

In DNA form, the CDR3 reads TGCAGCGTTGAAGATCTTCGGAAGGGGGCCGTGGGAGAGCAGTACTTC. This encodes CSVEDLRKGAVGEQYF. This rearrangement joins TRBV29-1 to TRBJ2-5; 7 bases line up with TRBD1. The ends lost 0 bases at V and 11 bases at J; junction bases unmatched: 18. Germline loops: CDR1 SQVTM, CDR2 ANQGSEA. CDR3 size: 16 residues. The whole variable domain, remainder taken from reference TRBV29-1 and TRBJ2-5, is SAVISQKPSRDICQRGTSLTIQCQVDSQVTMMFWYRQQPGQSLTLIATANQGSEATYESGFVIDKFPISRPNLTFSTLTVSNMSPEDSSIYLCSVEDLRKGAVGEQYFGPGTRLLVL.